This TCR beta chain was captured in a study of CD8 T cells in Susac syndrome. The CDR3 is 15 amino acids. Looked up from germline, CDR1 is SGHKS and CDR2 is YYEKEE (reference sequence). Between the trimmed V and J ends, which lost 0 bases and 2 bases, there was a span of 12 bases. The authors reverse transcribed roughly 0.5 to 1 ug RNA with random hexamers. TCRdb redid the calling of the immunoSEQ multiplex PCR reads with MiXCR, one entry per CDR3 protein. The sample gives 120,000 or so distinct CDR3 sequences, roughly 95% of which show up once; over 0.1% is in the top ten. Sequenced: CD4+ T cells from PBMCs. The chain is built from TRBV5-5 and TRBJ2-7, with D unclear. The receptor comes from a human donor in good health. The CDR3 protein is CASSLGRSPPYEQYF. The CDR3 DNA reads TGTGCCAGCAGCTTGGGACGGTCGCCACCCTACGAGCAGTACTTC.